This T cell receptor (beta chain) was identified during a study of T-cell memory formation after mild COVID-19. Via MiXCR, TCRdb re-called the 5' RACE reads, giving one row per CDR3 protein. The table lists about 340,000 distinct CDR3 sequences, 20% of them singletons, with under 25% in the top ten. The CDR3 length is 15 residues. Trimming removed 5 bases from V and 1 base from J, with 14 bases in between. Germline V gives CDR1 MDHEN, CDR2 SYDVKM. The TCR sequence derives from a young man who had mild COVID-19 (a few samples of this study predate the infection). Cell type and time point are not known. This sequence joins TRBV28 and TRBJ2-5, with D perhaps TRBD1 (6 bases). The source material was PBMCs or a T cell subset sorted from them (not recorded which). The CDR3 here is CASSAPGTLQETQYF. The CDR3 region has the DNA TGTGCCAGCAGTGCACCCGGGACACTCCAAGAGACCCAGTACTTC.